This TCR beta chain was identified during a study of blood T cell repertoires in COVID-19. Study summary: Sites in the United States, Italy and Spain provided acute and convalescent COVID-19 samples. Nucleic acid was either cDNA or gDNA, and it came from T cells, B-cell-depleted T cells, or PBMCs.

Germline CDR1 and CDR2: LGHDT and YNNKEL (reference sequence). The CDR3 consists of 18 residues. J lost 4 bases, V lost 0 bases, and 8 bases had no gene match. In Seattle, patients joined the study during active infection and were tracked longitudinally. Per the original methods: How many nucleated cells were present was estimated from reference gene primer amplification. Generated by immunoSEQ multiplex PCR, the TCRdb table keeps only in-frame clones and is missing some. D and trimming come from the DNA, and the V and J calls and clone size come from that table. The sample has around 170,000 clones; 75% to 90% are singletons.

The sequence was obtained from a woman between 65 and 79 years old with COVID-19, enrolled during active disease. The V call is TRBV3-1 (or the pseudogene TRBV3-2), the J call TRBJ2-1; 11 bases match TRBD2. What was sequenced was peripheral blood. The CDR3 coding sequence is TGTGCCAGCAGCCAAGAAGGGATAGCGGGAGGGCTTTACAATGAGCAGTTCTTC. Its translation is CASSQEGIAGGLYNEQFF.